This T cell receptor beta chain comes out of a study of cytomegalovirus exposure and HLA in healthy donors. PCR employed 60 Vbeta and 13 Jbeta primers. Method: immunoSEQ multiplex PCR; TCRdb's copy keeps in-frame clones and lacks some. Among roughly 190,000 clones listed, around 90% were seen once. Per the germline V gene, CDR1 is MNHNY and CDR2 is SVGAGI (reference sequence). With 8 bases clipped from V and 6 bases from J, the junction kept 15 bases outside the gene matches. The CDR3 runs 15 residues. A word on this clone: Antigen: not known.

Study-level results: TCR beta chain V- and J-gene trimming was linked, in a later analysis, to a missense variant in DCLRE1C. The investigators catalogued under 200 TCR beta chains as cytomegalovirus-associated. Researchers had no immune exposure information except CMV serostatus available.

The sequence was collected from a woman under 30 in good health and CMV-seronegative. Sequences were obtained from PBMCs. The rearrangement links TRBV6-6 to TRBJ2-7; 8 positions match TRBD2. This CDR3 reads CASSVFSGISGEQYF. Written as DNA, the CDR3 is TGTGCCAGCTCGGTTTTTAGCGGGATTTCTGGCGAGCAGTACTTC.